Detailed here is one TCR beta chain. Sequenced by immunoSEQ multiplex PCR; TCRdb stores in-frame clones only, minus some. Altogether just over 60,000 clones are present, 65% to 85% being singletons, with the ten largest covering 20%. This entry belongs to a study of blood T cell repertoires in COVID-19. Study background: T cells, B-cell-depleted T cells, or PBMCs provided the cDNA or gDNA that served as material.

The CDR3 covers 16 residues. Looked up from germline, CDR1 is MNHEY and CDR2 is SVGEGT. V lost 5 bases and J lost 4; bases outside the gene matches: 6. The rearrangement links TRBV6-2 or TRBV6-3 to TRBJ2-1; 12 bases are shared with TRBD2. The material sequenced was peripheral blood. This clonotype was obtained from an elderly woman with active or convalescent COVID-19. As DNA, the CDR3 is TGTGCCAGCAGTCCGCCTAGCGGGGGGGTATACAATGAGCAGTTCTTC. It is translated as CASSPPSGGVYNEQFF.